This passage covers 22 T cell receptor beta chains from one sample sequenced in a study of Graves' ophthalmopathy and Graves' hyperthyroidism. Beta-chain TCR CDR3 regions were amplified from RNA transcripts. Investigators did first-round RT-PCR with HTBI primers, then second-round multiplex PCR. TCRdb used MiXCR to reprocess the multiplex PCR reads, holding one entry per CDR3 protein. The sample includes around 1.1 million distinct CDR3 sequences, about 40% of them seen just once. Sequenced: peripheral blood or thyroid tissue (not recorded which). These receptor sequences come from an adult man with Graves' hyperthyroidism.

Many counts were recorded for this clonotype. The chain recombines TRBV5-1 with TRBJ1-2; D call uncertain. V was trimmed by 0 bases and J by 9 bases, leaving 18 bases between them. CDR3 length equals 15 residues. CDR1 and CDR2 from the germline V gene are SGHRS and YFSETQ. The CDR3, as DNA: TGCGCCAGCAGCTTGGATGGCTCGTCGTCAATTAGCTACACCTTC. It yields the protein CASSLDGSSSISYTF.

This sequence joins TRBV2 and TRBJ1-2; D not resolved. The CDR3 has 12 residues. The germline V and J ends were trimmed by 8 bases and 1 base, with 8 bases remaining between them. The germline V gene has CDR1 SNHLY and CDR2 FYNNEI. CDR3 nucleotide sequence: TGTGCCAGCCTTAGGGATAACTATGGCTACACCTTC. This encodes CASLRDNYGYTF.

This clonotype was seen repeatedly, ten times or more. The chain joins TRBV20-1 to TRBJ2-5, with D perhaps matching TRBD2 (5 bases). This CDR3 has 13 residues. Germline V gene sequence: CDR1 DFQATT, CDR2 SNEGSKA (reference sequence). CDR3 amino acids: CSAEGGYQETQYF. The CDR3 DNA follows: TGCAGCGCAGAGGGTGGGTACCAAGAGACCCAGTACTTC.

V and J are TRBV7-9 and TRBJ2-5, with D possibly matching TRBD2 (6 bases). Trimming took 5 bases from V and 7 from J, leaving 17 bases between them. Germline CDR1 reads SEHNR; CDR2 reads FQNEAQ (reference sequence). The CDR3 has 14 residues. CDR3 nucleotide sequence: TGTGCCAGCAGCCCAATGGGATCCGGGGGGACCCAGTACTTC. Translating gives CASSPMGSGGTQYF.

The chain carries TRBV6-5 and TRBJ1-1; TRBD1 agrees at 9 bases. Unmatched junction bases numbered 12, after V lost 10 bases and J lost 6 bases. CDR3 length: 14 amino acids. Germline V gene sequence: CDR1 MNHEY, CDR2 SVGAGI. CDR3: CANRNTGGDAEAFF. The CDR3 DNA follows: TGTGCCAACAGAAACACAGGGGGCGACGCTGAAGCTTTCTTT.

This clonotype was detected a few times. The chain is built from TRBV15 and TRBJ1-1, with D perhaps TRBD1 (6 bases). Trimming pared 0 bases from V and 4 bases from J, leaving 12 bases between. The CDR3 length is 15 residues. The V gene's germline CDR1 is LNHNV and CDR2 YYDKDF (reference sequence). The CDR3 bases are TGTGCCACCAGCAGAGATGGTCGGGGGCCCACTGAAGCTTTCTTT. It is translated as CATSRDGRGPTEAFF.

This clonotype was seen more than once but under ten times. A much bigger clone sits one base away, suggesting this may be a read error. The conserved phenylalanine or tryptophan is not found at the CDR3 terminus, so this likely reflects a read error. The rearrangement links TRBV7-8 to TRBJ1-6; no definite D call. The germline V gene has CDR1 SGHVS and CDR2 FQNEAQ. The CDR3 sequence is 15 residues long. Trimming cost V 0 bases and J 2 bases, with 5 bases left between them. This CDR3 reads CASSLASAYNSPLHV. In DNA, the CDR3 is TGTGCCAGCAGCTTAGCGTCAGCCTATAATTCACCCCTCCACGTT.

This clonotype was seen many times. The chain couples TRBV19 to TRBJ1-1; D is undetermined. Germline V gene data show CDR1 as LNHDA and CDR2 as SQIVND (reference sequence). Trimming stripped 5 bases from V and 4 bases from J, with 11 bases between. The CDR3 covers 13 residues. CDR3 DNA sequence: TGTGCCAGTAGTCCCGGTACCGCCACTGAAGCTTTCTTT. Amino acids: CASSPGTATEAFF. Drawing the rest from reference TRBV19 and TRBJ1-1, the complete variable domain is DGGITQSPKYLFRKEGQNVTLSCEQNLNHDAMYWYRQDPGQGLRLIYYSQIVNDFQKGDIAEGYSVSREKKESFPLTVTSAQKNPTAFYLCASSPGTATEAFFGQGTRLTVV.

This chain connects TRBV10-2 to TRBJ2-7, with D possibly TRBD2 on 6 matching bases. CDR1 WSHSY and CDR2 SAAADI come from the germline V gene. CDR3 length: 13 amino acids. Trimming left V 8 bases short and J 3 bases short, with 14 bases between. CDR3 nucleotide sequence: TGCGCCAGCGTGGGGACGGAGGGCTACGAGCAGTACTTC. The encoded protein is CASVGTEGYEQYF.

V is TRBV30 and J is TRBJ1-1; D gene unclear. Germline V lookup: CDR1 GTSNPN, CDR2 SVGIG (reference sequence). The CDR3 runs to 14 residues. Trimming took off 2 bases at V and 0 bases at J, with 10 bases between the two ends. This chain's CDR3 is CAWSRSPLNTEAFF. The DNA for the CDR3 is TGTGCCTGGAGTAGGAGTCCCTTGAACACTGAAGCTTTCTTT.

This sequence joins TRBV2 and TRBJ1-2; TRBD1 is a possible D gene (5 bases). The CDR3 runs to 13 residues. V was cut by 7 bases and J by 4 bases, with 13 bases left in between. Germline lookup yields CDR1 SNHLY and CDR2 FYNNEI. The CDR3 is CASMGGIGYGYTF. The DNA for the CDR3 is TGTGCCAGCATGGGGGGGATCGGCTATGGCTACACCTTC.

There are a few counts of this clonotype. V usage is TRBV6-6 and J usage is TRBJ2-5; 8 nucleotides align to TRBD1. The CDR3 extends over 14 amino acids. Germline V gene sequence: CDR1 MNHNY, CDR2 SVGAGI (reference sequence). Trimming took 2 bases from V and 4 from J; bases not matched to a gene: 3. The DNA for the CDR3 is TGTGCCAGCAGTTACCGACAGGGGAGAGAGACCCAGTACTTC. The encoded protein is CASSYRQGRETQYF.

The chain links TRBV25-1 to TRBJ1-2, with 9 bases fitting TRBD1. Germline V gene lookup returns CDR1 MGHDK and CDR2 SYGVNS. This CDR3 is built from 16 residues. The V segment lost 6 bases and the J segment 1 base; nucleotides outside the gene matches: 9. The CDR3 loop is CASRDLGTGSNYGYTF. In DNA, the CDR3 is TGTGCCAGCAGGGACCTGGGGACAGGGAGTAACTATGGCTACACCTTC.

The table lists this clonotype with many counts. The chain recombines TRBV20-1 with TRBJ2-5; TRBD2 matches 7 bases. Germline loops: CDR1 DFQATT, CDR2 SNEGSKA (reference sequence). The ends lost 6 bases at V and 9 bases at J; junction bases unmatched: 10. The CDR3 totals 12 residues. The DNA for the CDR3 is TGCAGTGCGGAACAGGCTCGGGGGGCCCAGTACTTC. Translation gives CSAEQARGAQYF.

The chain links TRBV7-9 to TRBJ2-2, with unresolved D. V was pared by 10 bases and J by 9 bases, with 6 bases between. In germline, CDR1 is SEHNR, CDR2 FQNEAQ (reference sequence). The CDR3 spans 9 residues. The CDR3 nucleotides read TGTGCCATCGACCGGGAGCTGTTTTTT. Protein sequence: CAIDRELFF.

This clonotype was picked up many times. The genes are TRBV7-9 and TRBJ1-2, with D perhaps TRBD1 (6 bases). The CDR3 consists of 14 residues. Germline assignment: CDR1 SEHNR and CDR2 FQNEAQ (reference sequence). The germline V and J ends were trimmed by 6 bases and 0 bases, with 11 bases remaining between them. The CDR3: CASSSTGPNYGYTF. The CDR3 nucleotides read TGTGCCAGCAGTTCGACAGGTCCTAACTATGGCTACACCTTC. The variable domain in full, with the rest retrieved from reference TRBV7-9 and TRBJ1-2, is DTGVSQNPRHKITKRGQNVTFRCDPISEHNRLYWYRQTLGQGPEFLTYFQNEAQLEKSRLLSDRFSAERPKGSFSTLEIQRTEQGDSAMYLCASSSTGPNYGYTFGSGTRLTVV.

The sample holds many counts of this clonotype. This chain uses TRBV29-1 with TRBJ2-2; 8 bases agree with TRBD1. The V gene end was trimmed by 7 bases and the J gene end by 1 base; junction bases not matched to a gene: 5. CDR1 is SQVTM, CDR2 ANQGSEA, per germline. CDR3 length equals 14 residues. The CDR3: CSARTGRNTGELFF. The CDR3 nucleotides read TGCAGCGCCAGGACAGGGCGGAACACCGGGGAGCTGTTTTTT.

Turning to this clonotype: A read error may be the cause here, since a much bigger clone is one base away. This chain connects TRBV7-9 to TRBJ1-6; D is undetermined. The germline gives CDR1 SEHNR, CDR2 FQNEAQ (reference sequence). The V end was cut by 5 bases, the J end by 11 bases, with 16 bases between. The length of the CDR3 is 14 residues. CDR3 nucleotides: TGTGCCAGCAGCCCCCGGGCAGGAGAAGCACCCCTCCACTTT. Protein sequence: CASSPRAGEAPLHF.

This clonotype has at least ten counts. The chain links TRBV5-1 to TRBJ2-7, with 13 bases identical to TRBD2. Germline CDR1 SGHRS, CDR2 YFSETQ. The CDR3 runs 15 residues. V dropped 4 bases and J dropped 4; count of bases not matched to a gene: 5. CDR3 bases: TGCGCCAGCAGCGGAGGACTAGCGGGAGCGTACGAGCAGTACTTC. It codes for CASSGGLAGAYEQYF.

This clonotype has at least ten counts. The CDR3 DNA follows: TGTGCCACCAGCAGCAGTAGCGGGAGCTACGAGCAGTACTTC. This gives the protein CATSSSSGSYEQYF. The chain has TRBV15 and TRBJ2-7; 9 positions agree with TRBD2. The CDR3 is made up of 14 amino acids. The germline V gene encodes CDR1 LNHNV and CDR2 YYDKDF (reference sequence). V lost 3 bases and J lost 3; bases outside the gene matches: 3.

The chain couples TRBV19 to TRBJ2-7; 11 bases are shared with TRBD2. The CDR3 has 16 amino acids. V lost 4 bases and J lost 4; bases outside the gene matches: 9. Germline V lookup: CDR1 LNHDA, CDR2 SQIVND (reference sequence). The CDR3 region has the DNA TGTGCCAGTAGTAAGGGAATAGCGGGAGGGCCGTACGAGCAGTACTTC. It encodes CASSKGIAGGPYEQYF.

V and J are TRBV7-8 and TRBJ1-5; D not certain. Trimming pared 6 bases from V and 2 bases from J, leaving 14 bases between. Germline values: CDR1 SGHVS, CDR2 FQNEAQ. There are 15 residues in the CDR3. CDR3 coding DNA: TGTGCCAGCAGTCTCGGGGAGGTAGGCAATCAGCCCCAGCATTTT. Amino acid sequence: CASSLGEVGNQPQHF. The complete variable domain, with remaining parts taken from reference TRBV7-8 and TRBJ1-5, reads GAGVSQSPRYKVAKRGQDVALRCDPISGHVSLFWYQQALGQGPEFLTYFQNEAQLDKSGLPSDRFFAERPEGSVSTLKIQRTQQEDSAVYLCASSLGEVGNQPQHFGDGTRLSIL.